The entry that follows covers one TCR beta chain sequence. Its antigen is unidentified. TCRdb fed the reads into MiXCR, producing one record per CDR3 protein. The sample yields about 190,000 distinct CDR3 sequences, roughly 28% seen once. V lost 6 bases and J lost 1; bases outside the gene matches: 6. Germline V lookup: CDR1 SNHLY, CDR2 FYNNEI. This CDR3 is 14 amino acids long. The sample is drawn from a study of T cell repertoires in cytomegalovirus infection. On the study more broadly: The public TCR beta signatures pointed to both CMV infection and matching HLA type. Study-wide results and caveats: Accumulated public TCR beta family frequency recognized individuals carrying CMV together with the relevant HLA.

The gene calls are TRBV2 and TRBJ2-7; 7 bases fit TRBD1. The specimen sequenced was PBMCs. This clonotype originated in a human donor in good health (CMV status not recorded). Some clones in this sample may be carry-over from other donors' samples. The chain's CDR3 is CASRRTGPSYEQYF. The CDR3, as DNA: TGTGCCAGCAGGCGGACAGGACCTTCCTACGAGCAGTACTTC.